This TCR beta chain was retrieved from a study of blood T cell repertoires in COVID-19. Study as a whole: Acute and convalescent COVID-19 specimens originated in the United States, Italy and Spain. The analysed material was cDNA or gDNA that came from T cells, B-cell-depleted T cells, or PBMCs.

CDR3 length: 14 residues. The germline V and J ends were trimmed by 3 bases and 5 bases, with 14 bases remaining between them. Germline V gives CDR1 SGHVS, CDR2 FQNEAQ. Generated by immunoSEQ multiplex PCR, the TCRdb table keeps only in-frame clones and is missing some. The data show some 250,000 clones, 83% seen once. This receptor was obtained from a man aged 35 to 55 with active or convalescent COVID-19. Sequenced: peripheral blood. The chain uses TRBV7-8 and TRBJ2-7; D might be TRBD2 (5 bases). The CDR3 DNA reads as TGTGCCAGCAGCTTTGAACGGGGTGACAACGAGCAGTACTTC. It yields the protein CASSFERGDNEQYF.